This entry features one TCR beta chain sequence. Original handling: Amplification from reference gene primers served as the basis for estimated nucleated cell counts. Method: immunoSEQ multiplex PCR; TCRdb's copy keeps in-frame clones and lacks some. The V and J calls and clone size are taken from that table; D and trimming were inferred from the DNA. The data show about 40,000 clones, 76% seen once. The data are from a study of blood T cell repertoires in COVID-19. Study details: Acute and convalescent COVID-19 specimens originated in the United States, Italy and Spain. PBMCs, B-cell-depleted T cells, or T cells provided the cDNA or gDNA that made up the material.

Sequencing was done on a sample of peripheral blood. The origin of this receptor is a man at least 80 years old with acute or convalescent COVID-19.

The CDR3 DNA follows: TGTGCCAGCAGAATGACTAGCGGGAGGGCCTGGAGCTCCTACAATGAGCAGTTCTTC. It is translated as CASRMTSGRAWSSYNEQFF. The chain carries TRBV27 and TRBJ2-1; 14 nucleotides agree with TRBD2. Trimming cost V 6 bases and J 0 bases; bases outside gene matches: 10. CDR1 MNHEY and CDR2 SMNVEV come from the germline V gene (reference sequence). This CDR3 is 19 amino acids long.